This TCR beta chain was found in a study of blood T cell repertoires in COVID-19. CDR1 is MGHRA and CDR2 is YSYEKL in the germline V gene. This CDR3 comprises 18 residues. V lost 0 bases, J lost 3 bases, and 18 bases lay in between. This table comes from immunoSEQ multiplex PCR, and its TCRdb copy is limited to in-frame clones, with some not included. Here the sample spans 250,000 or so clones, roughly 85% being singletons. Sequencing was done on a sample of peripheral blood. The rearrangement links TRBV4-1 to TRBJ1-5; D is unresolved. This TCR was sampled from a man aged 18 to 29 with active or convalescent COVID-19. The CDR3 loop reads CASSQESAGLEYNQPQHF. CDR3 nucleotide sequence: TGCGCCAGCAGCCAAGAGTCGGCAGGCCTCGAGTACAATCAGCCCCAGCATTTT.